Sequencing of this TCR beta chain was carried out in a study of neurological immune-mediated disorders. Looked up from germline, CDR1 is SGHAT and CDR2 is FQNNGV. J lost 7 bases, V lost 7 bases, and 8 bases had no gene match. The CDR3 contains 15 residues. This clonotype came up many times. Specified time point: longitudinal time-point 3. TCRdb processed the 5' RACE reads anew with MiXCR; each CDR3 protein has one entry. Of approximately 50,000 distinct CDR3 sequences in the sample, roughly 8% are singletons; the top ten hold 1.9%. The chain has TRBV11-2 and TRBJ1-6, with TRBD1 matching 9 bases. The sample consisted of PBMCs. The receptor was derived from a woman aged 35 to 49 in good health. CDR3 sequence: CASTETGGYNSPLHF. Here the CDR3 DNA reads TGTGCCAGCACTGAGACAGGGGGTTACAATTCACCCCTCCACTTT.